The 22 T cell receptor beta chains below were found in one sample sequenced in a study of identical twins. TCRdb itself ran the 5' RACE reads through MiXCR, one entry per CDR3 protein. The table lists 240,000 or so distinct CDR3 sequences, 5.5% to 7% of them singletons. This sample was shared with a second study, whose subject was yellow fever vaccine responses in identical twins.

The sequencing sample was made of memory (CD45RO+) T cells sorted from blood. All receptors derive from a woman between 18 and 29 years old in good health.

This clonotype was counted ten times or more. The chain joins TRBV14 to TRBJ1-1; 7 nucleotides align to TRBD1. Germline V CDR1 and CDR2: SGHDN, FVKESK. The V segment lost 7 bases and the J segment 0 bases; nucleotides outside the gene matches: 5. The CDR3 runs 14 residues. In nucleotides, the CDR3 is TGTGCCAGCACCCTGGGACAGCTGAACACTGAAGCTTTCTTT. This translates into CASTLGQLNTEAFF.

The rearrangement links TRBV27 to TRBJ1-1; D gene ambiguous. CDR3 length equals 15 residues. V was shortened by 0 bases and J by 6 bases, with 14 bases between the two germline ends. Germline lookup yields CDR1 MNHEY and CDR2 SMNVEV (reference sequence). CDR3 region: CASSLSRARTAEAFF. The DNA of the CDR3 is TGTGCCAGCAGTTTATCTAGGGCCCGTACGGCTGAAGCTTTCTTT.

The chain joins TRBV3-1 to TRBJ2-7; 9 bases align to TRBD2. CDR3 size: 18 residues. CDR1 LGHDT and CDR2 YNNKEL come from the germline V gene (reference sequence). V lost 0 bases, J lost 2 bases, and 11 bases stayed unmatched. CDR3 nucleotide sequence: TGTGCCAGCAGCCAAGAGGGGTTAGCGGGAGACCTACCCTACGAGCAGTACTTC. It translates to CASSQEGLAGDLPYEQYF.

V usage is TRBV7-9 and J usage is TRBJ2-1; 12 bases align to TRBD2. Per germline, CDR1 SEHNR and CDR2 FQNEAQ (reference sequence). The CDR3 is made up of 17 amino acids. V lost 5 bases and J lost 9; bases outside the gene matches: 14. The CDR3 is CASSPRISSGGAGEQFF. The CDR3 DNA reads as TGTGCCAGCAGCCCAAGAATTTCTAGCGGGGGGGCCGGTGAGCAGTTCTTC. The whole variable domain, remainder taken from reference TRBV7-9 and TRBJ2-1, is DTGVSQNPRHKITKRGQNVTFRCDPISEHNRLYWYRQTLGQGPEFLTYFQNEAQLEKSRLLSDRFSAERPKGSFSTLEIQRTEQGDSAMYLCASSPRISSGGAGEQFFGPGTRLTVL.

The gene calls are TRBV5-5 and TRBJ2-5, with 11 bases that match TRBD2. The CDR3 consists of 15 residues. V lost 3 bases and J lost 5; bases outside the gene matches: 6. The germline V gene has CDR1 SGHKS and CDR2 YYEKEE (reference sequence). CDR3 nucleotides: TGTGCCAGCAGCTCGGGACTAGCGGCGGGGGAGACCCAGTACTTC. Protein: CASSSGLAAGETQYF. The complete variable domain, with remaining parts taken from reference TRBV5-5 and TRBJ2-5, reads DAGVTQSPTHLIKTRGQQVTLRCSPISGHKSVSWYQQVLGQGPQFIFQYYEKEERGRGNFPDRFSARQFPNYSSELNVNALLLGDSALYLCASSSGLAAGETQYFGPGTRLLVL.

The DNA of the CDR3 is TGTGCCAGCTCCCAGCGGACCGGAGGGCAAGAGACCCAGTACTTC. Amino acids: CASSQRTGGQETQYF. The chain carries TRBV18 and TRBJ2-5, with D tentatively TRBD2 (6 bases). This CDR3 contains 15 residues. V was shortened by 6 bases and J by 2 bases, with 16 bases between the two germline ends. Germline lookup yields CDR1 KGHSH and CDR2 LQKENI.

This clonotype was counted a few times. The J gene is TRBJ2-7, the V gene TRBV3-1, with D possibly being TRBD2 (5 bases). With 1 base removed from V and 8 bases from J, the gap between germline ends came to 15 bases. In germline, CDR1 is LGHDT, CDR2 YNNKEL (reference sequence). This CDR3 is built from 14 residues. The CDR3 is CASSQVGRGVKQYF. The DNA for the CDR3 is TGTGCCAGCAGCCAAGTAGGCCGGGGTGTCAAGCAGTACTTC.

This chain connects TRBV11-2 to TRBJ2-2, with D possibly matching TRBD1 (5 bases). The CDR3 extends over 14 amino acids. The germline V gene encodes CDR1 SGHAT and CDR2 FQNNGV. V lost 0 bases and J lost 8, with 10 bases in between. The CDR3 nucleotides read TGTGCCAGCAGCTTAGATGCAGGGCCTGGGGAGCTGTTTTTT. Protein sequence: CASSLDAGPGELFF.

For the CDR3, the DNA is TGTGCCAGCAGCCGCCGGGACAGAGACACTGAAGCTTTCTTT. This codes for CASSRRDRDTEAFF. V is TRBV13 and J is TRBJ1-1; 7 nucleotides align to TRBD1. This CDR3 spans 14 amino acids. Germline CDR1 PRHDT, CDR2 FYEKMQ (reference sequence). J gave up 3 bases and V 5 bases, and 6 bases lay outside the gene matches.

This clonotype has a handful of counts. V gene TRBV4-1 combines with J gene TRBJ2-1; 7 bases line up with TRBD2. The germline V gene encodes CDR1 MGHRA and CDR2 YSYEKL. The CDR3 loop spans 14 amino acids. V gave up 2 bases and J gave up 6 bases; unmatched junction bases: 4. Here the CDR3 DNA reads TGCGCCAGCAGCCAACCCCGGGGGGTCAATGAGCAGTTCTTC. It encodes CASSQPRGVNEQFF.

This clonotype occurred many times. The chain uses TRBV7-9 and TRBJ2-1; 10 nucleotides agree with TRBD2. This CDR3 has 13 residues. Unmatched junction bases numbered 5, after V lost 7 bases and J lost 8 bases. Germline CDR1 reads SEHNR; CDR2 reads FQNEAQ (reference sequence). The CDR3 protein is CASKVAGGHEQFF. The CDR3 nucleotides are TGTGCCAGCAAAGTAGCGGGGGGCCATGAGCAGTTCTTC.

This clonotype was detected a few times. CDR3 loop: CASSQDVGGFGANVLTF. The CDR3 nucleotides read TGTGCCAGCAGCCAAGATGTAGGGGGGTTCGGGGCCAACGTCCTGACTTTC. The rearrangement joins TRBV3-1 to TRBJ2-6; the D call may be TRBD1 or TRBD2 (6 bases each). Germline V gives CDR1 LGHDT, CDR2 YNNKEL (reference sequence). This CDR3 is 17 amino acids long. With 0 bases removed from V and 4 bases from J, the gap between germline ends came to 13 bases.

V is TRBV20-1 and J is TRBJ1-5; D is perhaps TRBD1 (6 bases). From germline, CDR1 is DFQATT and CDR2 SNEGSKA (reference sequence). The V gene lost 7 bases and the J gene lost 9 bases, with 13 bases spanning the gap. The CDR3 is 11 residues long. Written as DNA, the CDR3 is TGCAGTGTAGGAGGGGGAGGGCCCCAGCATTTT. The encoded protein is CSVGGGGPQHF.

The chain links TRBV11-2 to TRBJ2-7; D remains unclear. The CDR3 loop spans 18 amino acids. Germline V gene sequence: CDR1 SGHAT, CDR2 FQNNGV. Trimming pared 0 bases from V and 4 bases from J, leaving 22 bases between. CDR3 bases: TGTGCCAGCAGCTTAGATCGGAGTAAGAGGCCCCGACGTTACGAGCAGTACTTC. It translates to CASSLDRSKRPRRYEQYF.

This clonotype has a count of ten or more. The J gene is TRBJ2-1, the V gene TRBV6-5; 12 bases agree with TRBD2. The CDR3 contains 18 residues. Looked up from germline, CDR1 is MNHEY and CDR2 is SVGAGI. The V and J ends lost 3 bases and 4 bases, in that order; junction bases with no gene match: 10. This CDR3 is CASSYLAGGPVGYNEQFF. CDR3 in DNA: TGTGCCAGCAGTTATCTAGCGGGGGGGCCAGTAGGATACAATGAGCAGTTCTTC.

In regard to this clonotype: The junction departs from germline at one end; a sequencing error may be responsible. This sequence joins TRBV3-1 and TRBJ2-7, with 7 nucleotides matching TRBD2. CDR3 length: 15 residues. Germline assignment: CDR1 LGHDT and CDR2 YNNKEL (reference sequence). This CDR3 reads CACSQTGRVAYEQYF. The CDR3 DNA reads as TGTGCCTGCAGCCAAACGGGGAGGGTGGCCTACGAGCAGTACTTC.

CDR3 amino acids: CSASSGAGGPGAQYF. DNA for the CDR3: TGCAGTGCTAGCTCTGGAGCGGGGGGGCCCGGGGCCCAGTACTTC. The rearrangement joins TRBV20-1 to TRBJ2-5; 10 bases fit TRBD2. V lost 3 bases, J lost 9 bases, and 13 bases stayed unmatched. From germline, CDR1 is DFQATT and CDR2 SNEGSKA (reference sequence). There are 15 residues in the CDR3.

The genes are TRBV6-4 and TRBJ2-7, with D possibly TRBD2 on 5 matching bases. Germline V lookup: CDR1 MRHNA, CDR2 SNTAGT. V was pared by 5 bases and J by 11 bases, with 13 bases between. The CDR3 loop spans 11 amino acids. The CDR3 loop is CASSKLVLEYF. The CDR3 DNA sequence: TGTGCCAGCAGTAAACTAGTCTTGGAGTACTTC.

As DNA, the CDR3 is TGTGCCAGCATGGGTCGGAGGGGCAACTACAATGAGCAGTTCTTC. It translates to CASMGRRGNYNEQFF. This chain connects TRBV11-3 to TRBJ2-1, with a tentative D call TRBD2 (6 bases). Trimming removed 7 bases at V and 3 bases at J, with 16 bases between. The CDR3 runs to 15 residues. The germline V gene encodes CDR1 SGHNT and CDR2 YENEEA.

There are many counts of this clonotype. The V gene is TRBV6-1, the J gene TRBJ2-1; 8 bases agree with TRBD1. The J segment lost 8 bases and the V segment lost 2 bases, leaving 14 bases of the junction unmatched. The CDR3 length is 17 residues. CDR1 and CDR2 from the germline V gene are MNHNS and SASEGT. CDR3 in DNA: TGTGCCAGCAGTGAAAAAGGATGGGGGCAGGGGGCGTATGAGCAGTTCTTC. Encoded protein: CASSEKGWGQGAYEQFF.

This sequence joins TRBV5-6 and TRBJ2-7; 10 positions match TRBD1. The CDR3 is made up of 14 amino acids. CDR1 and CDR2 from the germline V gene are SGHDT and YYEEEE. The trim removed 4 bases at V and 6 bases at J, leaving 7 bases unmatched. The CDR3 nucleotides are TGTGCCAGCAGCCCTGGACAGGGGGGGTCCGAGCAGTACTTC. Its translation is CASSPGQGGSEQYF. The whole variable domain, filled in from reference TRBV5-6 and TRBJ2-7, reads DAGVTQSPTHLIKTRGQQVTLRCSPKSGHDTVSWYQQALGQGPQFIFQYYEEEERQRGNFPDRFSGHQFPNYSSELNVNALLLGDSALYLCASSPGQGGSEQYFGPGTRLTVT.

The J gene is TRBJ2-1, the V gene TRBV5-8; no firm D call. Germline V gives CDR1 SGHTS, CDR2 YDEGEE. Between the trimmed V and J ends, which lost 0 bases and 9 bases, there was a span of 16 bases. CDR3 length: 15 amino acids. The CDR3 here is CASSLASGSWVEQFF. In DNA, the CDR3 is TGTGCCAGCAGCTTGGCCAGTGGTAGTTGGGTTGAGCAGTTCTTC. The variable domain in full, with the rest retrieved from reference TRBV5-8 and TRBJ2-1, is EAGVTQSPTHLIKTRGQQATLRCSPISGHTSVYWYQQALGLGLQFLLWYDEGEERNRGNFPPRFSGRQFPNYSSELNVNALELEDSALYLCASSLASGSWVEQFFGPGTRLTVL.